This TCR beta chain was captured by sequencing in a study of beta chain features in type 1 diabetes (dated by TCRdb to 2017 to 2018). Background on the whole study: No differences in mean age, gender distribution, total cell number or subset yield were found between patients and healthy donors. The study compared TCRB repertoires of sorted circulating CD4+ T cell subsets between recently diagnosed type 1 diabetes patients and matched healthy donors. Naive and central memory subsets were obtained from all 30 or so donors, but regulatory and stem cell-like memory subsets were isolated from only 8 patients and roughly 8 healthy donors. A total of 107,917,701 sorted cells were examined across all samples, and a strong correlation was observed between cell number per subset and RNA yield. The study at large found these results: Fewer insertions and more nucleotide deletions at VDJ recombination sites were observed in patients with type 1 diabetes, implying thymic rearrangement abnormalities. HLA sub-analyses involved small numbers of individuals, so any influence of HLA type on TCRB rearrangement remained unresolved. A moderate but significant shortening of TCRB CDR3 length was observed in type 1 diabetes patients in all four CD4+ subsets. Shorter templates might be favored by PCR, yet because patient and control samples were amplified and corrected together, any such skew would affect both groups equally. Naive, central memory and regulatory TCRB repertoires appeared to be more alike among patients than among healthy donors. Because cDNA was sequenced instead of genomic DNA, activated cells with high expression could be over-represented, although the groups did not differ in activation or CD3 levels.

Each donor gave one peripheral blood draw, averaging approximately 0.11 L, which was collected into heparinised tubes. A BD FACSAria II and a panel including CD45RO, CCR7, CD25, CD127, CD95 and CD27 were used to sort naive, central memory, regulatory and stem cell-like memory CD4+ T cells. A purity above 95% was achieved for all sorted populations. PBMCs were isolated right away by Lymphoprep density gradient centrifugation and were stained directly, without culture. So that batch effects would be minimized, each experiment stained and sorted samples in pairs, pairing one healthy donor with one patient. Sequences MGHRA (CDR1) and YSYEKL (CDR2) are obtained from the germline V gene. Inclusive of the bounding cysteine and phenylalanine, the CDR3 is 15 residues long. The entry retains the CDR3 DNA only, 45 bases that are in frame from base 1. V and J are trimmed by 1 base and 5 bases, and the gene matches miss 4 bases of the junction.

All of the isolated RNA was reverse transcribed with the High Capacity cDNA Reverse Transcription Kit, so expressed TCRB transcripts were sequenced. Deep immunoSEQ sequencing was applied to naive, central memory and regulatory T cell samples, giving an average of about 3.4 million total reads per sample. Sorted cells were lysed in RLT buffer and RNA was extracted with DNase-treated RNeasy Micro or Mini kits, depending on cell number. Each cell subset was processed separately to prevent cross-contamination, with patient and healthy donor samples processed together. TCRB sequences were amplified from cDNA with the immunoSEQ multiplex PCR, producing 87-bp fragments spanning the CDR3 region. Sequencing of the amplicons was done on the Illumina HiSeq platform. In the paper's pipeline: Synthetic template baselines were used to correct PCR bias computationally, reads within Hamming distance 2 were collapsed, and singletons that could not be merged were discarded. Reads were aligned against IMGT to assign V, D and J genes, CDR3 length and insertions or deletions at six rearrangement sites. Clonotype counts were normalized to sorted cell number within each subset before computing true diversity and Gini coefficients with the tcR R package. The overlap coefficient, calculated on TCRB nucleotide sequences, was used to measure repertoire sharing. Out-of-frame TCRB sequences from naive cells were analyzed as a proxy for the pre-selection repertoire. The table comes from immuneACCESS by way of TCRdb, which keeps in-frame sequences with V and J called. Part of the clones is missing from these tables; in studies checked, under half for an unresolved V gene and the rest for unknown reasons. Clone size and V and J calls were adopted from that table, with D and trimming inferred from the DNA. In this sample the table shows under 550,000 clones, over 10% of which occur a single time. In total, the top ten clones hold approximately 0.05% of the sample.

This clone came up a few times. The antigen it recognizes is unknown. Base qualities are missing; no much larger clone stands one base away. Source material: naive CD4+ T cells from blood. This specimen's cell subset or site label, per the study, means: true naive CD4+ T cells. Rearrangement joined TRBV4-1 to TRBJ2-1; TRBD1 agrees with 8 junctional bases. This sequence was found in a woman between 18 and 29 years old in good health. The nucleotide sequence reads TGCGCCAGCAGCCAAGGGGACAGGACCAACAATGAGCAGTTCTTC. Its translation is CASSQGDRTNNEQFF.